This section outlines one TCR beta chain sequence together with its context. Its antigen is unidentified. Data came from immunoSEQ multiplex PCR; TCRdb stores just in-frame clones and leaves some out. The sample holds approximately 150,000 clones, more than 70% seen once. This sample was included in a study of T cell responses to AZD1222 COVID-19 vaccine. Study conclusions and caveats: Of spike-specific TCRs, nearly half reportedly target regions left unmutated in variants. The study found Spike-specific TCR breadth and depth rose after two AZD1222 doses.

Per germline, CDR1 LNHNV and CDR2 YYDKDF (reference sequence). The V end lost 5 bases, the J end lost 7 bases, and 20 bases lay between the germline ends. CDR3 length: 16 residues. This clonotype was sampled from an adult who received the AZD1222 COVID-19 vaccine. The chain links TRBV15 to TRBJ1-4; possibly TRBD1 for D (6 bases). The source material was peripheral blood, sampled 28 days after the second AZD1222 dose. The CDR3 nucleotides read TGTGCCACCAGCGGCCAAGATACAGGGCGGGGTGAAAAACTGTTTTTT. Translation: CATSGQDTGRGEKLFF.